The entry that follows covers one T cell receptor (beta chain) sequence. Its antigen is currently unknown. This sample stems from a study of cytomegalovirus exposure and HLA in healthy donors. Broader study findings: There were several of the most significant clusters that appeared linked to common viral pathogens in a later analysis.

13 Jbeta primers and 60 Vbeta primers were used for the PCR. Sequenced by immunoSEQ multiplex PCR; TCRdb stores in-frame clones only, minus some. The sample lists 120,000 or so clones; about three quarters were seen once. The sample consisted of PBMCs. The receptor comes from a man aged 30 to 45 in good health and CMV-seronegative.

The CDR3 protein is CASDRGLSGNTIYF. The CDR3 DNA reads as TGTGCCAGCGACAGGGGACTCTCTGGAAACACCATATATTTT. The rearrangement uses TRBV19 and TRBJ1-3, with 8 bases aligning to TRBD1. The length of the CDR3 is 14 residues. The V segment lost 9 bases and the J segment 0 bases; nucleotides outside the gene matches: 4. Germline V gene data show CDR1 as LNHDA and CDR2 as SQIVND (reference sequence).